This T cell receptor beta chain was identified in a study of cytomegalovirus exposure and HLA in healthy donors. Study findings and constraints: What TCR beta sequences reportedly achieved was accurate prediction of HLA-A and HLA-B alleles in most subjects. Within the data, a cluster of highly shared sequence variants was likely a sequencing artifact. Most of the CMV-associated TCR beta chains (in a later analysis) appeared to be HLA-restricted.

CDR3 length equals 13 residues. CDR1 is SEHNR and CDR2 is FQNEAQ in the germline V gene (reference sequence). The PCR employed 60 Vbeta primers together with 13 Jbeta primers. Method: immunoSEQ multiplex PCR; TCRdb's copy keeps in-frame clones and lacks some. The sample records some 150,000 clones, roughly 82% being singletons. In the case of this clone: Its antigen is not known. An end of the junction differs from the germline gene, which may be a read error.

This TCR came from a man in his forties or fifties in good health and CMV-seropositive. This sequence joins TRBV7-9 and TRBJ1-2, with D possibly being TRBD1 (6 bases). Material: PBMCs. This CDR3 reads CSSGGGVWNGYTF. The CDR3 DNA reads TGTTCCAGCGGGGGGGGCGTATGGAATGGCTACACCTTC.